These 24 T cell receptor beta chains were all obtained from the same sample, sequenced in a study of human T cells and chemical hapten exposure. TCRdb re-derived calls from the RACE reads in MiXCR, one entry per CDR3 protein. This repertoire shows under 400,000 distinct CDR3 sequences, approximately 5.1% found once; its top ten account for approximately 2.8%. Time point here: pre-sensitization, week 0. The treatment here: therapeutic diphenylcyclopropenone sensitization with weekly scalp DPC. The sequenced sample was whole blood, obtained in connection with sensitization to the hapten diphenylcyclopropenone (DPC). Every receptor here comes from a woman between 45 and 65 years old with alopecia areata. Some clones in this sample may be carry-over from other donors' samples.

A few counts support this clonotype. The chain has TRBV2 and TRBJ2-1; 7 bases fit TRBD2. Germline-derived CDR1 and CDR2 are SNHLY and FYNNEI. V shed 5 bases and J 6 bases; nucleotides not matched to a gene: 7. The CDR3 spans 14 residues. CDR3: CASSTSRTSNEQFF. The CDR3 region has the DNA TGTGCCAGCAGTACATCCCGGACTAGCAATGAGCAGTTCTTC.

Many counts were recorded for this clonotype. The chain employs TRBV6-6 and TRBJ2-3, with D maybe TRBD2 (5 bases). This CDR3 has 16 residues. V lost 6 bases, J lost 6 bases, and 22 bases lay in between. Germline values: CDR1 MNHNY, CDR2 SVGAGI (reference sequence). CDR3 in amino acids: CASRIGPGGMQDTQYF. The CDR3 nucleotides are TGTGCCAGCAGAATCGGTCCCGGAGGTATGCAGGATACGCAGTATTTT.

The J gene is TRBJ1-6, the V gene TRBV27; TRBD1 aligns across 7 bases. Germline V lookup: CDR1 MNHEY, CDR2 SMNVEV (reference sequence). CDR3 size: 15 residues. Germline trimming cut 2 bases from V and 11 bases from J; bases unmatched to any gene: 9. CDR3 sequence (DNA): TGTGCCAGCAGTTTAGAGGCAGGGGGAGAGACACCCCTCCACTTT. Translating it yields CASSLEAGGETPLHF.

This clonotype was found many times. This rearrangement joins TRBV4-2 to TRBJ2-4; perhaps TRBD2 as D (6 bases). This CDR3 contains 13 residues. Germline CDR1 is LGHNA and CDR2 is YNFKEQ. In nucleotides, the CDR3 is TGTGCTTCCAGGGACGGGGGCAAAAACATTCAGTACTTC. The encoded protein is CASRDGGKNIQYF.

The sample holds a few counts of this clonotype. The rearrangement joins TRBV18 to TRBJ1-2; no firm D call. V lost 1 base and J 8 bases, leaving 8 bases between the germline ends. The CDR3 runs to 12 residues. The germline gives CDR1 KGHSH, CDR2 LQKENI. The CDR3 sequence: CASSPRIEGYTF. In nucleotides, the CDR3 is TGTGCCAGCTCACCACGCATCGAAGGCTACACCTTC.

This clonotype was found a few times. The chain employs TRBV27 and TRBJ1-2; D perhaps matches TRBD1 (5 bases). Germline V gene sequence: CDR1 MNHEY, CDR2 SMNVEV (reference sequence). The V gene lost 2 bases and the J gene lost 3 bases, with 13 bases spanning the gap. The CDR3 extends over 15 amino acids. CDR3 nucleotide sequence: TGTGCCAGCAGTTTAACTACGGAACAGGACTATGGCTACACCTTC. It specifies CASSLTTEQDYGYTF.

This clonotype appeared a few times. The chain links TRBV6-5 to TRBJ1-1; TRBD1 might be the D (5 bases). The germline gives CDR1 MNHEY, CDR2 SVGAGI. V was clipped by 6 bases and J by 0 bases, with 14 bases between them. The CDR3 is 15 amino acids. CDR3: CASSRSTGLNTEAFF. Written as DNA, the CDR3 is TGTGCCAGCAGCCGCTCTACAGGATTGAACACTGAAGCTTTCTTT.

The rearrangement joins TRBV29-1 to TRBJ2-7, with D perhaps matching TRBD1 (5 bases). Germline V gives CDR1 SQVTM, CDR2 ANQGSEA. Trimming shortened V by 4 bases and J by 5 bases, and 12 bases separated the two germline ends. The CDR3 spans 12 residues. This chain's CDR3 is CSVARGIDEQYF. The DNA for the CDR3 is TGCAGCGTTGCTAGGGGAATTGACGAGCAGTACTTC.

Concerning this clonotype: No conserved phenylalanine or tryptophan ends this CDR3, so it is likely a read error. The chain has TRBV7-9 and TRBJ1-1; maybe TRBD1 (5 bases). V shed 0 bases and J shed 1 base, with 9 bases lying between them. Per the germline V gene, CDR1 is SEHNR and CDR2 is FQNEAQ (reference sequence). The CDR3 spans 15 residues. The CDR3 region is CASSLAGTENTEAFL. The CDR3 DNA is TGTGCCAGCAGCTTAGCCGGGACTGAGAACACTGAAGCTTTCCTT.

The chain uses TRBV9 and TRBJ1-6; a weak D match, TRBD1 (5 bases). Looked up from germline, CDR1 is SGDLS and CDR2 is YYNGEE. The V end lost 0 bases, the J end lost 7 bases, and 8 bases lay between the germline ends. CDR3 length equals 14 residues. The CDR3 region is CASSVGAGNSPLHF. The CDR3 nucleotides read TGTGCCAGCAGCGTAGGGGCAGGGAATTCACCCCTCCACTTT.

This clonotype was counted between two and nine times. The CDR3 DNA is TGTGCCTGGAGTGCGACAACAGATACGCAGTATTTT. It yields the protein CAWSATTDTQYF. This chain connects TRBV30 to TRBJ2-3; no clear D. V was cut by 1 base and J by 3 bases, with 5 bases left in between. The CDR3 extends over 12 amino acids. Germline CDR1 is GTSNPN and CDR2 is SVGIG (reference sequence).

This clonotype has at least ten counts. CDR3 coding DNA: TGTGCCAGCAGTTCCGCGGGCCCGAACACTGAAGCTTTCTTT. Its translation is CASSSAGPNTEAFF. The chain carries TRBV28 and TRBJ1-1; D remains unclear. Germline assignment: CDR1 MDHEN and CDR2 SYDVKM. V lost 4 bases to trimming and J lost 1 base, with 10 bases between them. This CDR3 is built from 14 residues.

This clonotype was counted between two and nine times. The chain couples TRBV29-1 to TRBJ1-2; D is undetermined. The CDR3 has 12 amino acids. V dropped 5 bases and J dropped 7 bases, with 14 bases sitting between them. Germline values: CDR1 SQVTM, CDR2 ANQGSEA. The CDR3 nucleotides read TGCAGCGTTTCCGGGGTTTCGGGTGGCTACACCTTC. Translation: CSVSGVSGGYTF.

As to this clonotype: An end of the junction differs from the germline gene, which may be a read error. The CDR3 loop is CASSQQGVRTEASF. In DNA, the CDR3 is TGTGCCAGCAGCCAACAGGGGGTGAGGACTGAAGCTTCCTTT. The chain carries TRBV3-1 and TRBJ1-1; 7 nucleotides agree with TRBD1. Germline CDR1 and CDR2: LGHDT and YNNKEL (reference sequence). The CDR3 covers 14 residues. Complete variable domain (other parts from reference TRBV3-1 and TRBJ1-1): DTAVSQTPKYLVTQMGNDKSIKCEQNLGHDTMYWYKQDSKKFLKIMFSYNNKELIINETVPNRFSPKSPDKAHLNLHINSLELGDSAVYFCASSQQGVRTEASFGQGTRLTVV.

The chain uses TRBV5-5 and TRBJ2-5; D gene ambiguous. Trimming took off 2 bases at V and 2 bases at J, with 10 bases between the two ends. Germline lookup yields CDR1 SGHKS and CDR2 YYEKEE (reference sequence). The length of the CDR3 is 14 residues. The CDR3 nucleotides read TGTGCCAGCAGCTTAGGGCACAGACAAGAGACCCAGTACTTC. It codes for CASSLGHRQETQYF.

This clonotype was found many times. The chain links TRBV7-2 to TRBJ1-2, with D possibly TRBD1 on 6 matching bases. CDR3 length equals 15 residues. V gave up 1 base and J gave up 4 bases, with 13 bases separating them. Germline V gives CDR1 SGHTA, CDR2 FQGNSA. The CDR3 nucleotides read TGTGCCAGCAGCTTAGTTAGGACAGCCTTCTATGGCTACACCTTC. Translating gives CASSLVRTAFYGYTF.

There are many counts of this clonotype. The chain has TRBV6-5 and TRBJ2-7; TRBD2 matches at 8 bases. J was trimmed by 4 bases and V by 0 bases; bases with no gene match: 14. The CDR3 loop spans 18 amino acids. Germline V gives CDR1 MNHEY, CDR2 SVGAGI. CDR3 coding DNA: TGTGCCAGCAGTTACTCGAGGGGTAGCGGGAACAAAGGATACGAGCAGTACTTC. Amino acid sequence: CASSYSRGSGNKGYEQYF.

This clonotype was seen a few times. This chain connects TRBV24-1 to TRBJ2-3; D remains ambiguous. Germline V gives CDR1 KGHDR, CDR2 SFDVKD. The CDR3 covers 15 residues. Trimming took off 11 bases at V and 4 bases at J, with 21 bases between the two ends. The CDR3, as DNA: TGTGCCAAATCACTGGAGAGGCTTGGATCAGATACGCAGTATTTT. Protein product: CAKSLERLGSDTQYF.

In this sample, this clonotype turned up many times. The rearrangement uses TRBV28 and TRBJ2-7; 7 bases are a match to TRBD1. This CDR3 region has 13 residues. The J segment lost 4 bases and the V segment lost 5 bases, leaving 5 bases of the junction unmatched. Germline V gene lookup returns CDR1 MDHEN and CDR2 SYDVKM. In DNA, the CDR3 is TGTGCCAGCAGTACAGGGGCCCTATACGAGCAGTACTTC. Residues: CASSTGALYEQYF.

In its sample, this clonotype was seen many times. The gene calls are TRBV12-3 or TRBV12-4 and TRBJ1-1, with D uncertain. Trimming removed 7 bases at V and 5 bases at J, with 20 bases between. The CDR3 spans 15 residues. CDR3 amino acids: CASKPMSTRGTEAFF. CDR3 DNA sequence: TGTGCCAGCAAACCGATGTCCACCCGAGGTACTGAAGCTTTCTTT.

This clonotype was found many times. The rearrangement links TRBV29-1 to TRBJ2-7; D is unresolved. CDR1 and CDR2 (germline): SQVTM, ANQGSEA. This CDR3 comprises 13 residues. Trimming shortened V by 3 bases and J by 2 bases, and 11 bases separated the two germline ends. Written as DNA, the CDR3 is TGCAGCGTTGAGGACCAAAACCCCTACGAGCAGTACTTC. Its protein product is CSVEDQNPYEQYF.

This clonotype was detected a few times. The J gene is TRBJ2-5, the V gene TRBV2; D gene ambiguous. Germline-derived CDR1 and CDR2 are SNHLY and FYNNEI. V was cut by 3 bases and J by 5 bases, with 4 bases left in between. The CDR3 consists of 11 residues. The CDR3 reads CASSDWETQYF. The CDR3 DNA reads TGTGCCAGCAGTGACTGGGAGACCCAGTACTTC. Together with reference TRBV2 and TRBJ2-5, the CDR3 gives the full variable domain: EPEVTQTPSHQVTQMGQEVILRCVPISNHLYFYWYRQILGQKVEFLVSFYNNEISEKSEIFDDQFSVERPDGSNFTLKIRSTKLEDSAMYFCASSDWETQYFGPGTRLLVL.

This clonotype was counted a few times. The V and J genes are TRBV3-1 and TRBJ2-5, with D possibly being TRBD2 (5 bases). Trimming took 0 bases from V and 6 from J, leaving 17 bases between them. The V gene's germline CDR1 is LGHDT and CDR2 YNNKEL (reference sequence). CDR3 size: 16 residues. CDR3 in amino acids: CASSQDSVGIGKTQYF. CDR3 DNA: TGTGCCAGCAGCCAAGATTCGGTCGGGATAGGGAAGACCCAGTACTTC.

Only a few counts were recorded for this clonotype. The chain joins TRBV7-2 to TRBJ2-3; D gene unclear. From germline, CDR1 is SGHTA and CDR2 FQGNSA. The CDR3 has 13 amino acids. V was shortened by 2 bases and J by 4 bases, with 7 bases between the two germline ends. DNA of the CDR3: TGTGCCAGCAGCTTAAGCATTTCAGATACGCAGTATTTT. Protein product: CASSLSISDTQYF.